The rows below give T cell receptor beta chains drawn from one sample of a study of T cell clonotyping in hematopoietic cell transplantation. The method was immunoSEQ multiplex PCR; TCRdb's version includes in-frame clones alone and lacks a portion of them. Of tens of thousands of clones in the sample, 90% were seen once. The sequencing here drew on peripheral blood mononuclear cells, taken before stem cell transplant. The receptors shown here come from a man between 18 and 35 years old with biphenotypic leukemia. Some clones in this sample may be carry-over from other donors' samples. The CDR3 runs from the conserved cysteine through the conserved F or W. The order of the fields is J gene, V gene, D gene, clone size, CDR3 DNA, CDR3 protein. The D gene is left open where the match is weak. The size of a clone is reported for some rows only, either as once, few or many, or as a class for expanded clones.

J: TRBJ2-7
V: TRBV30
D: NA
size: NA
DNA: TGTGCCTGGAGCCCCTGGACAGCGAGCTCCTACGAGCAGTACTTC
CDR3: CAWSPWTASSYEQYF

J: TRBJ2-1
V: TRBV7-2
D: TRBD2
size: NA
DNA: TGTGCCAGCAGCTTAGTGGGTGGCGGGGGTGCCTACAATGAGCAGTTCTTC
CDR3: CASSLVGGGGAYNEQFF

J: TRBJ2-7
V: TRBV15
D: NA
size: NA
DNA: TGTGCCACCAGCCCCCGACAGCTGACCTACGAGCAGTACTTC
CDR3: CATSPRQLTYEQYF

J: TRBJ2-7
V: TRBV4-3
D: TRBD2
size: NA
DNA: TGCGCCAGCAGCCAAGGATTTGGGACTAGCGCAACCTACGAGCAGTACTTC
CDR3: CASSQGFGTSATYEQYF

J: TRBJ1-2
V: TRBV6-5
D: TRBD1
size: once
DNA: TGTGCCAGCAGTTACGAAGGGGGCGACTATGGCTACACCTTC
CDR3: CASSYEGGDYGYTF

J: TRBJ2-7
V: TRBV28
D: TRBD2
size: NA
DNA: TGTGCCAGCAGTCCGGGACTAGCGGGAGCAAGGCAGTACTTC
CDR3: CASSPGLAGARQYF

J: TRBJ1-2
V: TRBV7-3
D: NA
size: NA
DNA: TGTGCCAGCAGCTTCTTCGGGACAACCAACTATGGCTACACCTTC
CDR3: CASSFFGTTNYGYTF

J: TRBJ1-1
V: TRBV7-9
D: NA
size: NA
DNA: TGTGCCAGCAGCTTAGAGGTGGGCACTGAAGCTTTCTTT
CDR3: CASSLEVGTEAFF

J: TRBJ2-3
V: TRBV2
D: TRBD1
size: NA
DNA: TGTGCCAGCAGTGAAGTAGGGGACAGGGAAACAGATACGCAGTATTTT
CDR3: CASSEVGDRETDTQYF

J: TRBJ1-1
V: TRBV19
D: NA
size: NA
DNA: TGTGCCAGTAGTATTGGGGCAGCGACTGAAGCTTTCTTT
CDR3: CASSIGAATEAFF

J: TRBJ1-1
V: TRBV5-6
D: NA
size: NA
DNA: TGTGCCAGCAGCTTGGAGGCGGGGATAACACTGAAAGCTTTCTTT
CDR3: CASSLEAGITLKAFF

J: TRBJ2-3
V: TRBV7-3
D: NA
size: NA
DNA: TGTGCCAGCAGCGCGGGACCCCTAGGGACAGATACGCAGTATTTT
CDR3: CASSAGPLGTDTQYF

J: TRBJ1-2
V: TRBV7-2
D: NA
size: NA
DNA: TGTGCCAGCAGCTGGGGGGGATTCAACTATGGCTACACCTTC
CDR3: CASSWGGFNYGYTF

J: TRBJ1-5
V: TRBV10-3
D: NA
size: NA
DNA: TGTGCCATCAGTGAGTCGGTGGCTAATCAGCCCCAGCATTTT
CDR3: CAISESVANQPQHF

J: TRBJ2-1
V: TRBV20-1
D: NA
size: NA
DNA: TGCAGTGCGGGGCTCTACAATGAGCAGTTCTTC
CDR3: CSAGLYNEQFF

J: TRBJ1-2
V: TRBV5-1
D: TRBD1
size: NA
DNA: TGCGCCAGCAGCTTGGAAACAGGGGGCTGGGGCTACACCTTC
CDR3: CASSLETGGWGYTF

J: TRBJ1-3
V: TRBV5-1
D: NA
size: NA
DNA: TGCGCCAGCAGTTATTCGACAGGATCTGGAAACACCATATATTTT
CDR3: CASSYSTGSGNTIYF

J: TRBJ2-3
V: TRBV10-3
D: NA
size: NA
DNA: TGTGCCACCCGACTGGATGCAGATACGCAGTATTTT
CDR3: CATRLDADTQYF

J: TRBJ1-3
V: TRBV2
D: NA
size: NA
DNA: TGTGCCAGCAGGGACCGCGGCTCTGGAAACACCATATATTTT
CDR3: CASRDRGSGNTIYF

J: TRBJ2-2
V: TRBV5-1
D: NA
size: NA
DNA: TGCGCCAGCAGCCCCTATGCGTCCGGGGAGCTGTTTTTT
CDR3: CASSPYASGELFF

J: TRBJ2-4
V: TRBV5-1
D: TRBD1
size: NA
DNA: TGCGCCAGCAGCTTGTTTCCGGGACAGATTAAAAACATTCAGTACTTC
CDR3: CASSLFPGQIKNIQYF

J: TRBJ2-7
V: TRBV6-5
D: NA
size: NA
DNA: TGTGCCAGCAGTTACTCGGGGGACTTCGAGCAGTACTTC
CDR3: CASSYSGDFEQYF

J: TRBJ1-1
V: TRBV5-4
D: NA
size: NA
DNA: TGTGCCAGCAGCTTGGACTGGAACACTGAAGCTTTCTTT
CDR3: CASSLDWNTEAFF

J: TRBJ2-1
V: TRBV9
D: NA
size: NA
DNA: TGTGCCAGCAGCGTAGGCAGGGGCTACAATGAGCAGTTCTTC
CDR3: CASSVGRGYNEQFF

J: TRBJ1-1
V: TRBV7-9
D: NA
size: NA
DNA: TGTGCCAGCAGGGACACTGAAGCTTTCTTT
CDR3: CASRDTEAFF

J: TRBJ2-5
V: TRBV9
D: NA
size: NA
DNA: TGTGCCAGCAGCGAACTCGGGGCCCTTGGGGAGACCCAGTACTTC
CDR3: CASSELGALGETQYF

J: TRBJ2-2
V: TRBV5-6
D: NA
size: NA
DNA: TGTGCCAGCAGCCACGGACTCAACACCGGGGAGCTGTTTTTT
CDR3: CASSHGLNTGELFF

J: TRBJ2-1
V: TRBV5-4
D: NA
size: once
DNA: TGTGCCAGCAGCTCGGACTGGGCTACCTACAATGAGCAGTTCTTC
CDR3: CASSSDWATYNEQFF

J: TRBJ2-7
V: TRBV23-1
D: NA
size: NA
DNA: TGCGCCAGCAGTCAATTTTTCAGTGAGCAGTACTTC
CDR3: CASSQFFSEQYF

J: TRBJ1-5
V: TRBV11-2
D: TRBD1
size: NA
DNA: TGTGCCAGCAGCTTGGACGGACAGGGGAAGGAATATAGCAATCAGCCCCAGCATTTT
CDR3: CASSLDGQGKEYSNQPQHF

J: TRBJ1-5
V: TRBV29-1
D: NA
size: NA
DNA: TGCAGCGTTGCGAACACCTATAGCAATCAGCCCCAGCATTTT
CDR3: CSVANTYSNQPQHF

J: TRBJ1-2
V: TRBV6-1
D: TRBD1
size: once
DNA: TGTGCCAGCAGTGAAGCCGGGACAGGGGGCTATGGCTACACCTTC
CDR3: CASSEAGTGGYGYTF

J: TRBJ2-7
V: TRBV2
D: TRBD1
size: NA
DNA: TGTGCCAGCAGAGACAGGGACAGGGTGCAGTACTTC
CDR3: CASRDRDRVQYF

J: TRBJ2-3
V: TRBV5-1
D: TRBD1
size: NA
DNA: TGCGCCAGCAGGGGGACAGGGGGCACAGATACGCAGTATTTT
CDR3: CASRGTGGTDTQYF

J: TRBJ1-4
V: TRBV14
D: NA
size: NA
DNA: TGTGCCAGCAGCCACGGACGGGGGGAACTGTTTTTT
CDR3: CASSHGRGELFF

J: TRBJ1-4
V: TRBV11-3
D: TRBD1
size: NA
DNA: TGTGCCAGCAGCTTAGGATCCGGACAGGACGAGTCAGTTAATGAAAAACTGTTTTTT
CDR3: CASSLGSGQDESVNEKLFF

J: TRBJ2-5
V: TRBV9
D: TRBD1
size: NA
DNA: TGTGCCAGCAGCGAGCGAGGAGGACAGGGGGCGCAAGAGACCCAGTACTTC
CDR3: CASSERGGQGAQETQYF

J: TRBJ1-6
V: TRBV7-2
D: TRBD1
size: NA
DNA: TGTGCCAGCAGCACCGAGACAGGGGGTTTTTTCCCTTCACCCCTCCACTTT
CDR3: CASSTETGGFFPSPLHF

J: TRBJ1-2
V: TRBV5-1
D: NA
size: once
DNA: TGCGCCAGCAGCTTTTTGTGGGACTCCGGCCGTGGCTACACCTTC
CDR3: CASSFLWDSGRGYTF

J: TRBJ2-1
V: TRBV4-1
D: NA
size: NA
DNA: TGCGCCAGCAGCCAAGGGCAGGGGTGGAATGAGCAGTTCTTC
CDR3: CASSQGQGWNEQFF

J: TRBJ2-2
V: TRBV2
D: NA
size: NA
DNA: TGTGCCAGCAGGGGGGCGGTGGACACCGGGGAGCTGTTTTTT
CDR3: CASRGAVDTGELFF

J: TRBJ1-1
V: TRBV5-6
D: NA
size: once
DNA: TGTGCCAGCGGAGGGGTGAACACTGAAGCTTTCTTT
CDR3: CASGGVNTEAFF

J: TRBJ1-2
V: TRBV5-8
D: NA
size: NA
DNA: TGTGCCAGCTCATCACAGGTTACTGCCCCTGGCTACACCTTC
CDR3: CASSSQVTAPGYTF

J: TRBJ2-5
V: TRBV30
D: NA
size: NA
DNA: TGTGCCTGGGACACAGAAGAGACCCAGTACTTC
CDR3: CAWDTEETQYF

J: TRBJ2-5
V: TRBV19
D: NA
size: NA
DNA: TGTGCCAGTAGTCGGGACTTAGGGGAGACCCAGTACTTC
CDR3: CASSRDLGETQYF

J: TRBJ1-1
V: TRBV4-2
D: NA
size: NA
DNA: TGTGCCAGCAGCCAAGATTTGGGTCGGAGGGGCGGTAGGAGCACTGAAGCTTTCTTT
CDR3: CASSQDLGRRGGRSTEAFF

J: TRBJ1-4
V: TRBV5-6
D: NA
size: NA
DNA: TGTGCCAGCAGCTTGTTACAGGGTGGTGAAAAACTGTTTTTT
CDR3: CASSLLQGGEKLFF

J: TRBJ2-1
V: TRBV11-3
D: NA
size: once
DNA: TGTGCCAGCAGCTCACGAGGGAGAGGGAATGAGCAGTTCTTC
CDR3: CASSSRGRGNEQFF

J: TRBJ2-6
V: TRBV19
D: TRBD1
size: NA
DNA: TGTGCCAGTAGTATGAAAGGGGGCCTCACTGGGGCCAACGTCCTGACTTTC
CDR3: CASSMKGGLTGANVLTF

J: TRBJ1-2
V: TRBV10-1
D: NA
size: NA
DNA: TGCGCCAGTAGACCCGAGGTGACACCCTTC
CDR3: CASRPEVTPF

J: TRBJ2-3
V: TRBV7-9
D: NA
size: NA
DNA: TGTGCCAGCAGCCCGCCGTTTGGTGATACGCAGTATTTT
CDR3: CASSPPFGDTQYF

J: TRBJ1-1
V: TRBV4-1
D: NA
size: NA
DNA: TGCGCCAGCAGCCAAGAGGGGAGCCGTATGGAGGCTTTCTTT
CDR3: CASSQEGSRMEAFF

J: TRBJ2-5
V: TRBV30
D: TRBD1
size: NA
DNA: TGTGCCTGGAGTAAGGGGACAGGGGGTGAGACCCAGTACTTC
CDR3: CAWSKGTGGETQYF

J: TRBJ2-7
V: TRBV6-5
D: TRBD1
size: NA
DNA: TGTGCCAGCAGGACGACAGGGGGCGTAAACGAGCAGTACTTC
CDR3: CASRTTGGVNEQYF